This paragraph covers one TCR beta chain sequence. The antigen this receptor binds is unknown. It has no much larger one-base neighbor in the sample; base qualities were not kept. Stable Graves' hyperthyroidism was defined as the absence of progression to ophthalmopathy over 18 months of follow-up. Hyperthyroidism patients were newly diagnosed, had a disease duration of under 2 months, and were aged 18 to 65 years. Patients with uncontrolled infections, other autoimmune diseases, pregnancy or lactation were excluded. Diagnoses were based on clinical symptoms, serum thyroxine and TRAb, thyroid ultrasound and orbital computed tomography. PBMCs were isolated from about 10 ml of fresh peripheral blood by Ficoll-Paque density gradient centrifugation. Total RNA was extracted using Trizol reagent, and RNA quality was assessed on an Agilent 2100 Bioanalyzer. This entry belongs to a study of T cells in Graves' hyperthyroidism and ophthalmopathy (dated by TCRdb to about 2019). As for the study more broadly: Peripheral blood was sampled at the time of initial diagnosis, prior to any treatment. An independent validation cohort of around 19 hyperthyroidism patients and over 15 patients who later progressed to ophthalmopathy tested prospective prediction of ophthalmopathy. To identify TCR V-J signatures that set the groups apart, the researchers used a discovery cohort of more than 95 patients, made up of approximately 43 with Graves' ophthalmopathy and approximately 57 with stable Graves' hyperthyroidism. In more than five Graves' hyperthyroidism patients, the study also compared T-cell repertoires from thyroid tissue with T-cell repertoires from blood. The roughly 94 discovery patients were randomly divided into training and test sets at a 7:3 ratio. After blood sampling, hyperthyroidism patients were treated with methimazole at a starting dose of 30 mg daily, and ophthalmopathy patients were treated with high-dose intravenous methylprednisolone. The paper reports TCR Vbeta CDR3 sequencing of about 140 peripheral blood samples: around 45 ophthalmopathy, under 80 hyperthyroidism and about 17 progressor patients.

General conclusions and limits of the study: In cross-validation, a model built on a 13 V-J signature told ophthalmopathy apart from stable hyperthyroidism with approximately 90% sensitivity and approximately 81% specificity, and in testing the same model reached 80%/75%. Blood samples also contained most of the expanded thyroid clonotypes (frequency above 0.001), which suggests that blood repertoires may reflect thyroid immune responses. Sample size was not statistically predetermined, and investigators were not blinded to group allocation. In validation, the model predicted progression to ophthalmopathy with just under 71% sensitivity and approximately 74% specificity, a median of around 6.6 months before onset.

The TCR beta CDR3 regions were amplified from RNA transcripts. The first round of RT-PCR for the TCR CDR3 was performed with the HTBI primer set and the Qiagen OneStep RT-PCR kit. A second multiplex PCR round built the libraries, followed by size selection and purification. Sequencing of the libraries was done on an Illumina HiSeq2000 using paired-end 100 bp reads. Per the original workflow: SOAPnuke was used to process the raw data, removing reads that contained adapters or uncalled bases, had a mean Phred below 15, or lacked an exact match to the constant primer or identifier. High-quality paired reads were merged with COPE v1.2.5, and unique nucleotide sequences were defined as clonotypes. Clonotypes were aligned to IMGT TRBV, TRBD and TRBJ reference segments using MiTCR v1.1. The analysis included only V-J combinations with a frequency above 0.0001, which together covered around 99% of the repertoires. The TCS score was defined as the ratio of F50 (clonal expansion) to E x V (chaos), calculated using BLOSUM62-based TCRdist between CDR3 peptides within each V-J. Welch's t-statistics and random forest reduced 450 to 600 V-J features to 13, which were used in a naive Bayes classifier (R e1071). TCRdb reworked the public reads: Q25 trimming with fastp, MiXCR clone assembly, productive beta chains retained. For every CDR3 protein sequence, its rows merge into one entry that carries the most common genes and DNA. What appears here as the V and J calls and clone size reflects TCRdb's work, not the paper's. The sample contains 550,000 to 650,000 distinct CDR3 sequences, about 15% of them found a single time. The top ten constitute approximately 15% of the sample.

CDR1 and CDR2, per the germline V gene, are MGHRA and YSYEKL. The CDR3 has 14 amino acids, counting the end cysteine and phenylalanine. CDR3 DNA only is kept here, 42 bases in frame from base 1. V loses 1 base of germline sequence and J loses 1 base, and the interval between the two ends is 8 bases. The V and J genes are TRBV4-1 and TRBJ2-7; a confident D gene designation cannot be given. Input material: blood. The source is a woman between 40 and 50 years old with Graves' hyperthyroidism. CDR3 sequence: CASSQGQLSYEQYF. The DNA reads TGCGCCAGCAGCCAAGGTCAATTGTCCTACGAGCAGTACTTC.